This T cell receptor beta chain was recovered during a study of T-cell reconstitution after alpha-beta-depleted transplantation in children listed by TCRdb under 2016. Notes on the research overall: T-cell immune reconstitution after TCRalphabeta/CD19-depleted allogeneic hematopoietic cell transplantation in children was quantitatively tracked in the study by means of TCR repertoire profiling. What the research found in general, with its limitations: In some patients, high TCRbeta diversity at day 60 was attributed to recipient T cells and intrathymic progenitors that had survived conditioning. Over subsequent months, a decline in hyperexpanded clone frequencies was noted, and after one year, T-cell counts and TCRbeta diversity were mostly ascribed to newly produced T cells. The apparently early recovery of alphabetaT-cell counts about two months after transplant reportedly depended on only several hundred rapidly expanded clones that came from non-depleted graft cells.

In light of the paper, this sample's treatment or condition label describes: allogeneic hematopoietic cell transplantation with graft depleted of TCRalphabeta T cells and CD19 B cells. Transplant recipients were children who received TCRalphabeta/CD19-depleted allogeneic hematopoietic cell grafts. Regarding this clonotype: Its recognized antigen is unknown. No clone much larger than this one lies a single base away; base qualities are absent.

The method was PCR. Instrument used: Illumina HiSeq 2500. Molecular barcoding was employed in the preparation of TCR libraries, with unique molecular identifiers being used to normalize TCRbeta repertoire quantification. Clones were called with MiXCR by TCRdb after fastp trimmed the public reads at Q25, and only in-frame beta chains were retained. Duplicate CDR3 protein sequences are folded into a single record with the most common DNA and genes. This sample has 90,000 to 130,000 distinct CDR3 sequences in its table, and over 9% of those were observed once. The ten largest account for approximately 36% of the sample. V is reduced by 5 bases and J by 6 bases, leaving a spacing of 19 bases between them. Including the terminal cysteine and phenylalanine, the CDR3 comprises 15 residues. The DNA shown is the 45-base CDR3, in frame from base 1. The germline V gene supplies CDR1 SGHTA and CDR2 FQGNSA.

Material: PBMCs, obtained before TCRalphabeta/CD19-depleted stem cell transplant. Recombination connected TRBV7-2 to TRBJ1-2; the best D guess is TRBD1, with 6 bases matching. This sequence was found in a boy aged 2 to 9 with acute lymphoblastic leukemia, due to receive a stem cell transplant. Read as DNA, the sequence is TGTGCCAGCAGCGGGGGGCCAGGACGCCCAGATGGCTACACCTTC. Translated, it gives CASSGGPGRPDGYTF.